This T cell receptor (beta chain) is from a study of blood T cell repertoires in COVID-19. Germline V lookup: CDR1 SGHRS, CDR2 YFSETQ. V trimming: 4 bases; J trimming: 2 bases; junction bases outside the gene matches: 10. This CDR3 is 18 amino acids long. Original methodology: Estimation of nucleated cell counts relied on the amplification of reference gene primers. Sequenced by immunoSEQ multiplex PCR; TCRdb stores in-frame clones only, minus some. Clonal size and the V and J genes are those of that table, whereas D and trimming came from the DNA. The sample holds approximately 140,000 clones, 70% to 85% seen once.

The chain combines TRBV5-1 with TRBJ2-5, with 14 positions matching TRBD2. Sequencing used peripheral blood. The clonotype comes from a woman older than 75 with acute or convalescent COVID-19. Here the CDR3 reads CASSRGTSGGEVQETQYF. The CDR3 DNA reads TGCGCCAGCAGCCGGGGGACTAGCGGGGGAGAGGTTCAAGAGACCCAGTACTTC.